This paragraph reports one TCR beta chain. The naive CD8 population came from CD45RO-negative cells selected for CCR7, without terminally differentiated effector memory CD45RA+ cells. Method: immunoSEQ multiplex PCR; TCRdb's copy keeps in-frame clones and lacks some. The sample contains around 2.1 million clones, under 95% of which appear only once. The sample comes from a study of shared clonotypes between healthy human individuals. The source material was naive CD8+ T cells from PBMCs. The receptor was derived from a man aged 18 to 30 in good health. Some clones in this sample may be carry-over from other donors' samples.

CDR3 in DNA: TGCGCCAGCAGCCAGAGCCCCTCTCCTAGCGGCCCCTACGAGCAGTACTTC. Its translation is CASSQSPSPSGPYEQYF. This chain joins TRBV4-1 and TRBJ2-7; 7 positions match TRBD2. The V gene end was trimmed by 3 bases and the J gene end by 2 bases; junction bases not matched to a gene: 13. CDR1 MGHRA and CDR2 YSYEKL come from the germline V gene. CDR3 size: 17 residues.